This T cell receptor (beta chain) was sequenced in a study of molecular identifiers for immune sequencing clone quantification (dated by TCRdb to between 2018 and 2020). As for the study more broadly: In a replicate experiment, RNA from roughly 20,000 or 100,000 naive CD8 T cells was split into five aliquots, four of which were sequenced. This methods study used CD8 T cells to benchmark TCR RNA copy counting and molecular-identifier clustering-based TCR repertoire sequencing (MIDCIRS). Broader findings and caveats from the paper: Modeling indicated approximately 3.2 TCR RNA copies recovered per cell, compared with about 10 by digital PCR, which implies a capture efficiency of around 30%. Highly expanded clone sizes could be underestimated because identical TCR molecules may share a barcode. When barcode sub-clustering was omitted, TCR diversity was inflated by chimeric consensus sequences, with chimeras reaching as high as 47%. Spiked-in Jurkat TCR RNA (around 9 copies' worth), which is not part of the donor repertoire, was contained in the naive libraries. Even against a background of 850,000 to 1,000,000 naive CD8 T cells, spiked-in Jurkat TCR RNA amounting to a single cell's worth was reported to be detectable. In CMV-specific effector cells, clones with more than 20 RNA copies accounted for over 98% of molecules, whereas in naive cells such clones accounted for under 1%.

Cut back by 4 bases and 4 bases, the V and J ends lie 21 bases apart. The CDR1 and CDR2 encoded by the germline V gene are KGHSY and FQNENV. Measured from the cysteine to the phenylalanine, the CDR3 is 17 residues long. Of the read, only the CDR3 DNA is kept; its 51 bases are in frame from base 1. This clonotype has a count of ten or more. Its recognized antigen is unknown. The sample holds no much larger clone one base away, and base qualities are not on file. Libraries were prepared through PCR. Sequencing relied on a NextSeq 500. Bulk TCR libraries were generated as previously described, with the TCR primers listed in Table S5 used. The Qiagen AllPrep DNA/RNA kit was used to purify total RNA. Before analysis, reads from multiple sequencing runs of one library were combined. The authors' analysis ran thus. Only reads with exact TCR constant sequence were kept, trimmed to 150 nt, and grouped by their 12-nt molecular barcodes. Reads in each barcode group were sub-clustered using a 15% Levenshtein threshold, and a quality-weighted consensus sequence was built for each RNA molecule. Non-functional sequences were excluded, and lower-count sequences lying one edit away from another sequence were also excluded. Based on a fit of two negative binomial distributions, barcode sub-clusters having less than 20% of the maximum read count were discarded. TCRdb itself trimmed the public reads at Q25 with fastp, ran MiXCR and retained productive beta chains. Rows matching on CDR3 protein sequence are summarized as one entry with the most common DNA and genes. Clone size and V and J calls follow TCRdb, not the original study. This sample lists more than 95,000 distinct CDR3 sequences; 24% were detected once. The ten largest clones capture 0.94% of the sample.

Libraries of naive CD8 T cells were built from anywhere between about 17,000 and 1,000,000 sorted cells, with 10%, 30% or 50% of the purified RNA used. On a BD FACSAria II, naive CD8 T cells were FACS-sorted as CD8+CD4-CCR7+CD45RA+ and collected into RLT Plus buffer. To test detection sensitivity, Jurkat RNA equal to around 10 TCR copies was added to samples of about 20,000-1,100,000 naive CD8 T cells. CD8 T cells were enriched with RosetteSep CD8+ T Cell Enrichment Cocktail and Ficoll-Paque, followed by ACK red cell lysis. The sequence derives from a human donor in good health. Some libraries in this study had Jurkat cell RNA spiked in. The sequenced sample was naive CD8+ T cells from blood, with Jurkat cell RNA spiked in. The sample's cell subset or site label, in plain terms: FACS-sorted CD8+CD4-CCR7+CD45RA+ naive T cells. The V and J genes are TRBV16 and TRBJ2-3; the D gene is possibly TRBD2, with 6 bases matching. DNA sequence: TGTGCCAGCAGCCTGTCGGGGGAGACCGCCCCGTCAGATACGCAGTATTTT. Translated, this is CASSLSGETAPSDTQYF.